This TCR beta chain originates from a study of tumor-infiltrating lymphocytes in primary liver carcinoma (dated by TCRdb to about 2017). The study in broad terms: Of the five patients, three men and two women aged 30 to 69 years, four had hepatocellular carcinoma and one had combined HCC and intrahepatic cholangiocarcinoma. The tumors of the five patients were staged as T1-T3 N0M0, with maximum diameters ranging from roughly 4 to 11 cm. Roughly 3.5 to 8 million productive TCRbeta reads were obtained per sample, and no significant difference in read depth was found between tissue types. For each liver tumor, the study sampled five regions along with adjacent normal tissue and blood, and applied TCRbeta repertoire sequencing, expression microarrays and whole-exome sequencing. TCRbeta repertoire sequencing covered 35 or so specimens from 5 patients: around 25 tumor regions, 5 adjacent noncancerous liver tissues and 5 peripheral blood samples. The roughly 24 tumor region samples were profiled with Agilent mRNA microarrays so that TCRbeta repertoire diversity could be related to the local molecular phenotype. Repertoires from technical replicates were highly reproducible, with mean shared-clone rates roughly 0.86 and correlation coefficients above 0.95.

The CDR3 runs 13 residues from the cysteine to the phenylalanine. Just the 39-base CDR3 DNA is kept, in frame starting at base 1. In the germline V gene, CDR1 corresponds to MNHEY and CDR2 to SVGEGT. TCRbeta-specific cDNA was reverse-transcribed from about 520 ng total RNA using a constant-region primer and ProtoScript II reverse transcriptase. TCRbeta libraries were built with three nested multiplex PCR rounds, a slightly modified ARM-PCR procedure. Each of the first two PCR rounds ran for about 10 cycles using multiplex TRBV1-TRBV30 forward primers together with a Cbeta reverse primer. Sample barcodes and Illumina adapters were attached in a final 25-cycle PCR using Deep VentR polymerase. Before sequencing, amplicons between 200 and 500 bp were purified from gel using a QIAquick gel extraction kit. TCRbeta amplicons were sequenced on an Illumina HiSeq 2500 with 250-bp paired-end reads. The source study handled its data this way. Trimmomatic v0.33 was used to quality-trim the reads, and FLASH v1.2.11 was used to merge paired reads so that full CDR3 sequences could be recovered. V, D and J germline segments were assigned to the rearranged TCRbeta sequences using MiGEC v1.2.1b. Clonotype statistics, along with Shannon-Wiener diversity indices, were calculated using VDJtools v1.0.0. Except for diversity analysis, only the 250 most abundant clonotypes of each sample were used in subsequent analyses to reduce sampling bias. TCRdb took the public reads, trimmed them with fastp at Q25, ran MiXCR for clone calling and kept in-frame beta chains. Each CDR3 protein appears once, grouped with its most common genes and DNA. Clone size and V and J calls follow TCRdb, not the original study. This sample gives about 190,000 distinct CDR3 sequences in total; around four fifths of them show up just once. The ten largest clones add up to about a sixth of the sample.

Study-level results and caveats: Bulk unsorted samples precluded comparing CD4+ and CD8+ T cell repertoires. Pairs of tumor regions showed greater repertoire overlap (mean around 35%) than tumor-adjacent pairs (about 17%) or tumor-blood pairs (roughly 14%), which is consistent with antigen-driven expansion. The top 250 clones made up a significantly larger repertoire fraction in tumors than in blood (p = 0.039). With just four or five patients in the study, the authors point out that the findings should be validated in a larger study. Only the TCR beta chain was sequenced, so true repertoire diversity is likely underestimated because unpaired alpha chains were not captured. Just about 8-25% of top clones turned up in all five regions of a tumor, which suggests spatial heterogeneity among tumor-infiltrating T cells.

On this clonotype: What this receptor recognizes is not known. Relative to the germline gene, one junction end is altered; a read error may explain this.

Total RNA and DNA were co-extracted without cell sorting from approximately 20-30 mg of bulk tissue using the AllPrep DNA/RNA mini kit. Between late 2015 and March 2016, 4 to 6 patients in China with histopathologically diagnosed primary liver carcinoma had surgical resection. Patients had chronic HBV infection and were treatment-naive at sampling. Five spatially separated regions were sampled per tumor: superior, inferior, left-lateral and right-lateral poles, plus the tumor centre. Histology showed that every tumor sample contained more than 80% viable tumor cells. Pieces of fresh tumor and adjacent tissue were cut in half, with one half kept in RNAlater at -80 degrees C and the other half sent for histology.

The sequencing sample was made of tumor tissue from primary liver carcinoma. Recombination joined TRBV6-2 or TRBV6-3 with TRBJ2-1; 11 bases in between match TRBD2. The source of this sequence is a man in his forties with primary liver carcinoma and hepatitis B virus infection. The DNA reads as follows: TGTGCCAGCAAGACTAGCGGGATCGGTGAGCAGTCCTTC. Translated, it gives CASKTSGIGEQSF.